This passage covers 9 T cell receptor beta chains from one sample sequenced in a study of T cell repertoires in cytomegalovirus infection (dated by TCRdb to between 2019 and 2020). This sample was sequenced with an Illumina HiSeq 1500. The public reads were reprocessed in TCRdb via fastp at Q25 and MiXCR, keeping in-frame beta chains. Identical CDR3 protein sequences are pooled into one entry, listed with their most common genes and DNA. Across this sample there are almost 500,000 distinct CDR3 sequences, with 11% seen only once. The ten largest clones capture 10% of the sample. Specimen: PBMCs. The receptors originated from a human donor in good health (CMV status not recorded). Some clones in this sample may be carry-over from other donors' samples.

This clonotype was counted ten times or more. The CDR3 sequence is CSVDRGQGSYNEQFF. The CDR3 DNA reads TGCAGCGTTGACCGCGGACAGGGCTCCTACAATGAGCAGTTCTTC. This sequence joins TRBV29-1 and TRBJ2-1; 8 bases match TRBD1. CDR3 length: 15 residues. V was pared by 3 bases and J by 0 bases, with 4 bases of the junction left unmatched. Per germline, CDR1 SQVTM and CDR2 ANQGSEA.

As to this clonotype: A single base separates this from a much larger clone, so it may be a read error. This chain joins TRBV20-1 and TRBJ1-1; tentative D call: TRBD1 (5 bases). V was clipped by 1 base and J by 0 bases, with 9 bases between them. Germline CDR1 and CDR2: DFQATT and SNEGSKA (reference sequence). The length of the CDR3 is 14 residues. As DNA, the CDR3 is TGCAGTGCTAGAGTGGGGGAGCTGAACACTGAAGCTTTCTTT. Translating it yields CSARVGELNTEAFF.

The sample holds many counts of this clonotype. The V call is TRBV5-6, the J call TRBJ1-4; D uncertain. The V end lost 4 bases, the J end lost 10 bases, and 23 bases lay between the germline ends. From germline, CDR1 is SGHDT and CDR2 YYEEEE. The CDR3 spans 16 residues. The CDR3 loop is CASSPIRAPKGAKLFF. The CDR3 DNA sequence: TGTGCCAGCAGCCCCATTCGGGCCCCTAAAGGCGCAAAACTGTTTTTT.

The sample holds many counts of this clonotype. The gene calls are TRBV14 and TRBJ2-1; D possibly corresponds to TRBD2 (6 bases). The CDR3 sequence is 16 residues long. Germline V gene data show CDR1 as SGHDN and CDR2 as FVKESK. The V end lost 4 bases, the J end lost 1 base, and 14 bases lay between the germline ends. CDR3 protein: CASSPIRGRSYNEQFF. The DNA of the CDR3 is TGTGCCAGCAGCCCGATCCGAGGGAGGTCCTACAATGAGCAGTTCTTC.

This clonotype has just a few counts. V is TRBV25-1 and J is TRBJ2-5; 10 bases are shared with TRBD1. Germline CDR1 and CDR2: MGHDK and SYGVNS. The junction had 14 bases not matched to a gene; V was cut back by 4 bases and J by 6 bases. The CDR3 loop spans 17 amino acids. The CDR3 spells CASSGGIGTGEMQTQYF. As DNA, the CDR3 is TGTGCCAGCAGTGGGGGGATCGGGACAGGGGAGATGCAGACCCAGTACTTC.

Ten or more counts support this clonotype. The genes are TRBV12-5 and TRBJ1-4; D is perhaps TRBD1 (6 bases). This CDR3 is built from 14 residues. The germline CDR1 and CDR2 sequences are LGHNT and FRNRAP. V lost 10 bases and J lost 2, with 14 bases in between. CDR3 sequence: CAKNPRGTNEKLFF. CDR3 nucleotides: TGTGCTAAAAACCCGAGGGGGACTAATGAAAAACTGTTTTTT.

Many counts were recorded for this clonotype. CDR3 sequence (DNA): TGTGCCAGCAGCTTAGGTGGACTAGCGGGAGCCGCTGAGCAGTTCTTC. This translates into CASSLGGLAGAAEQFF. This rearrangement joins TRBV7-8 to TRBJ2-1, with 13 bases that match TRBD2. Germline loops: CDR1 SGHVS, CDR2 FQNEAQ. This CDR3 has 16 amino acids. Trimming at V came to 1 base and at J to 9 bases, leaving 6 bases not matched to a gene.

This clonotype has ten or more counts. The chain joins TRBV4-1 to TRBJ1-4; D unresolved. The CDR3 loop spans 14 amino acids. Trimming left V 6 bases short and J 0 bases short, with 8 bases between. Looked up from germline, CDR1 is MGHRA and CDR2 is YSYEKL. The CDR3 region is CASRKSATNEKLFF. The CDR3 bases are TGCGCCAGCAGGAAGAGTGCAACTAATGAAAAACTGTTTTTT.

This clonotype was detected many times. J is TRBJ1-2 and V is TRBV10-3; unclear D gene. Trimming cost V 6 bases and J 4 bases, with 15 bases left between them. Germline CDR1 is ENHRY and CDR2 is SYGVKD. The CDR3 has 14 amino acids. The CDR3 is CAISDLGMFYGYTF. DNA for the CDR3: TGTGCCATCAGCGACTTAGGGATGTTCTATGGCTACACCTTC.